This TCR beta chain comes out of a study of cytomegalovirus exposure and HLA in healthy donors. A note on this clone: Antigen unknown.

The CDR3 has 21 residues. Trimming at V came to 5 bases and at J to 12 bases, leaving 29 bases not matched to a gene. Germline assignment: CDR1 LNHDA and CDR2 SQIVND (reference sequence). The study's findings and limits: Some V segments, TRBV6-2 and TRBV6-3 among them, were indistinguishable and were therefore excluded. In a later analysis, HLA-associated TCR beta chains were more clonally expanded than equally common others.

The primer mix had 60 Vbeta and 13 Jbeta primers. The repertoire was sequenced with immunoSEQ multiplex PCR; TCRdb's copy has only in-frame clones and lacks some. The data contain some 97,000 clones, about four fifths of them seen just once; the ten biggest clones take up roughly 4%. The chain has TRBV19 and TRBJ2-6, with 9 bases aligning to TRBD1. Sequenced: PBMCs. This TCR derives from a female donor in good health and CMV-seropositive. The CDR3 here is CASSPRILKGQGNPTSVVLTF. Written as DNA, the CDR3 is TGTGCCAGTAGTCCCCGAATCCTTAAGGGACAGGGAAACCCCACCTCAGTCGTCCTGACTTTC.